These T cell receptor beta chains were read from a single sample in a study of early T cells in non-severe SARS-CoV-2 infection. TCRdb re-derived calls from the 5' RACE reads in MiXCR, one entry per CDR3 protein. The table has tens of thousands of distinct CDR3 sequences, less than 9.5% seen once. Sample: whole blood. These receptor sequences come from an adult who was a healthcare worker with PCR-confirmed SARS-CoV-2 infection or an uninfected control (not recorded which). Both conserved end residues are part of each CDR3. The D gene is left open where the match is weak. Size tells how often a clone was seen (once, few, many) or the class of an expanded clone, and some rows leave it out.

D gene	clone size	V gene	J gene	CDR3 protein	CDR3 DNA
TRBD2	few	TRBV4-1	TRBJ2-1	CASSHGRGGISYNEQFF	TGCGCCAGCAGCCACGGGCGGGGGGGCATATCCTACAATGAGCAGTTCTTC
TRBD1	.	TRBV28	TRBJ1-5	CASSPPTGTGGGQPQHF	TGTGCCAGCAGTCCCCCAACGGGCACAGGGGGCGGTCAGCCCCAGCATTTT
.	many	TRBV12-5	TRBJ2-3	CASGTVGGPDTQYF	TGTGCTAGTGGCACGGTCGGGGGGCCAGATACGCAGTATTTT
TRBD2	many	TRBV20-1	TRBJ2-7	CSARGLAVSYEQYF	TGCAGTGCTAGAGGACTAGCGGTTTCCTACGAGCAGTACTTC
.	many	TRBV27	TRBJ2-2	CASSLTRSPLNTGELFF	TGTGCCAGCAGTTTAACCAGATCCCCTTTGAACACCGGGGAGCTGTTTTTT
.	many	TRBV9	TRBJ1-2	CASSPRQSF	TGTGCCAGCAGCCCCCGCCAGTCCTTC
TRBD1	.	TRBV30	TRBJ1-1	CAWRARQGANTEAFF	TGTGCCTGGAGGGCTCGACAGGGGGCGAACACTGAAGCTTTCTTT
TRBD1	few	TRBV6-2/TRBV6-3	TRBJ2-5	CASSYAGTGVKAQYF	TGTGCCAGCAGTTACGCCGGGACAGGGGTTAAGGCCCAGTACTTC
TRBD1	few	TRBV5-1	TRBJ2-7	CASSFAGQGAEQYF	TGCGCCAGCAGCTTTGCTGGACAGGGAGCCGAGCAGTACTTC
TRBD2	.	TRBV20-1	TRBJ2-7	CSASYGLAGGREQYF	TGCAGTGCTAGTTACGGACTAGCGGGAGGGCGCGAGCAGTACTTC
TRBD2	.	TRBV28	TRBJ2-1	CASSGLAGGLSYNEQFF	TGTGCCAGCAGTGGACTAGCGGGAGGTCTCTCCTACAATGAGCAGTTCTTC
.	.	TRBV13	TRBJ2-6	CASSPQGHRLSGANVLTF	TGTGCCAGCAGCCCCCAGGGTCATCGGCTTTCTGGGGCCAACGTCCTGACTTTC
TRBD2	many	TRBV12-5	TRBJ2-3	CASGHRLAGVRTDTQYF	TGTGCTAGTGGCCATCGACTAGCGGGGGTACGCACAGATACGCAGTATTTT
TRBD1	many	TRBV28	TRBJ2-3	CASSAAGGADTQYF	TGTGCCAGCAGTGCCGCAGGGGGCGCGGATACGCAGTATTTT
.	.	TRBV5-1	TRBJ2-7	CASSLAGSLEQYF	TGCGCCAGCAGCTTGGCCGGGTCATTGGAGCAGTACTTC
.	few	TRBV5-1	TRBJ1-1	CASSRMSANTEAFF	TGCGCCAGCAGCCGAATGTCAGCGAACACTGAAGCTTTCTTT
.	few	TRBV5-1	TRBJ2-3	CASSWTGDTYTDTQYF	TGCGCCAGCAGCTGGACCGGGGACACTTACACAGATACGCAGTATTTT
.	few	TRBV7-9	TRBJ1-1	CASSLDQGTRTEAFF	TGTGCCAGCAGCTTAGATCAGGGGACGAGGACTGAAGCTTTCTTT
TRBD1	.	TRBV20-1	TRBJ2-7	CSARGTGIWYEQYF	TGCAGTGCTAGAGGGACAGGGATTTGGTACGAGCAGTACTTC
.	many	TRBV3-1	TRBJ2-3	CASSRGADGTDTQYF	TGTGCCAGCAGCCGGGGGGCGGACGGCACAGATACGCAGTATTTT
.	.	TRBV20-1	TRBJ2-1	CSARVVGGVSYNEQFF	TGCAGTGCTAGAGTAGTAGGGGGGGTCTCCTACAATGAGCAGTTCTTC
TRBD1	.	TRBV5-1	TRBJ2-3	CASSVGDRDADTQYF	TGCGCCAGCAGTGTCGGGGACAGGGACGCAGATACGCAGTATTTT
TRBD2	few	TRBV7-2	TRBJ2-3	CASSLVAAGADTQYF	TGTGCCAGCAGCTTAGTGGCGGCGGGAGCAGATACGCAGTATTTT
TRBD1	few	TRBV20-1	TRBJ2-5	CSARRDRGMETQYF	TGCAGTGCTAGAAGGGACAGGGGTATGGAGACCCAGTACTTC
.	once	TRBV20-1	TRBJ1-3	CSASVTGTSGNTIYF	TGCAGTGCTAGCGTTACCGGGACATCTGGAAACACCATATATTTT
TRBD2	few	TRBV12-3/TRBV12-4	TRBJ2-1	CASSPSSGRVIGDERGEQFF	TGTGCCAGCAGCCCTAGTAGCGGGAGGGTCATTGGCGACGAGAGGGGTGAGCAGTTCTTC
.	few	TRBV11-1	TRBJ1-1	CASRRGENTEAFF	TGTGCCAGCAGGAGGGGTGAGAACACTGAAGCTTTCTTT
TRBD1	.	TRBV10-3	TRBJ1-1	CAISVTGGTEAFF	TGTGCCATCAGTGTTACAGGGGGTACTGAAGCTTTCTTT
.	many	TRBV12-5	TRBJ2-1	CASGLEGGGHEQFF	TGTGCTAGTGGGCTGGAGGGCGGAGGACATGAGCAGTTCTTC
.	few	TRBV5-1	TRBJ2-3	CASSATEPGTDTQYF	TGCGCCAGCAGCGCGACAGAGCCGGGCACAGATACGCAGTATTTT
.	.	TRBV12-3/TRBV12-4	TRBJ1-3	CASSNQGSGNTIYF	TGTGCCAGCAGTAATCAGGGATCCGGAAACACCATATATTTT
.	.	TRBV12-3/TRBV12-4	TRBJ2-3	CASSPNSDTQYF	TGTGCCAGCAGTCCCAATTCAGATACGCAGTATTTT
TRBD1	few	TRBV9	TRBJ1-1	CASSPGTGAKTEAFF	TGTGCCAGCAGCCCGGGGACAGGAGCGAAGACTGAAGCTTTCTTT
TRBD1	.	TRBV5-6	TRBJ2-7	CASRLKGASYEQYF	TGTGCCAGCAGGCTCAAGGGGGCGTCCTACGAGCAGTACTTC
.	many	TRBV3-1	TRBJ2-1	CASRAPAFHNNEQFF	TGTGCCAGCCGCGCTCCCGCGTTCCACAACAATGAGCAGTTCTTC
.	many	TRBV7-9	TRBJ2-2	CASSFRAKREPGELFF	TGTGCCAGCAGCTTCCGGGCCAAGCGAGAGCCCGGGGAGCTGTTTTTT
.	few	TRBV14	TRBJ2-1	CASSQEKLNEQFF	TGTGCCAGCAGCCAAGAGAAGTTGAATGAGCAGTTCTTC
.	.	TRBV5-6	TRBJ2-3	CASSLRRAGTSSTDTQYF	TGTGCCAGCAGCTTGCGGCGGGCGGGAACCTCTAGCACAGATACGCAGTATTTT
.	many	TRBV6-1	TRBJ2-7	CASGLRDGEQYF	TGTGCCAGCGGGTTGAGGGACGGCGAGCAGTACTTC
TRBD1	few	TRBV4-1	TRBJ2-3	CASSLTGQGTDTQYF	TGCGCCAGCAGCCTGACGGGACAGGGTACAGATACGCAGTATTTT
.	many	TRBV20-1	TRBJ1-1	CSAKTDWNTEAFF	TGCAGTGCTAAGACAGACTGGAACACTGAAGCTTTCTTT
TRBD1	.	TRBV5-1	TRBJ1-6	CASSSSGGLNSPLHF	TGCGCCAGCAGCTCTTCAGGGGGACTTAATTCACCCCTCCACTTT